Below, 20 T cell receptor beta chains from the same sample are listed, as sequenced in a study of cytomegalovirus exposure and HLA in healthy donors. 60 Vbeta and 13 Jbeta primers were used in PCR. Only in-frame clones appear in the TCRdb table, and some are missing; sequencing was by immunoSEQ multiplex PCR. The data hold 150,000 to 160,000 clones, with under 85% observed a single time. Specimen: PBMCs. The receptors come from a young man in good health and CMV-seronegative.

The chain employs TRBV7-2 and TRBJ2-5; D is unclear. The tail of the sequence fits TRBJ2-7 better, so the J call may be wrong. CDR1 and CDR2 (germline): SGHTA, FQGNSA. The CDR3 is made up of 12 amino acids. The CDR3 DNA follows: TGTGCCAGCAGCGGGGACTCCTACGAGCAGTACTTC. Protein: CASSGDSYEQYF.

The V call is TRBV10-1, the J call TRBJ2-3; D not resolved. Germline V gene data show CDR1 as WNHNN and CDR2 as SYGVQD (reference sequence). This CDR3 region has 14 residues. Trimming shortened V by 3 bases and J by 4 bases, and 11 bases separated the two germline ends. The CDR3 loop is CASSDEERSDTQYF. As DNA, the CDR3 is TGCGCCAGCAGTGACGAGGAAAGATCAGATACGCAGTATTTT.

Written as DNA, the CDR3 is TGCGCCAGCAGCCCCCCCGGCGGTAAGAACACTGAAGCTTTCTTT. As protein: CASSPPGGKNTEAFF. The chain carries TRBV4-1 and TRBJ1-1; the D is unclear. The germline V gene has CDR1 MGHRA and CDR2 YSYEKL. The CDR3 is 15 residues long. V was cut by 4 bases and J by 1 base, with 13 bases left in between.

This clone showed up just a few times. V usage is TRBV5-4 and J usage is TRBJ1-2, with D maybe TRBD1 (5 bases). The V end was cut by 0 bases, the J end by 5 bases, with 11 bases between. The CDR3 length is 14 residues. CDR1 and CDR2 (germline): SGHNT, YYREEE (reference sequence). CDR3 region: CASSLDAGLYGYTF. The CDR3 region has the DNA TGTGCCAGCAGCTTGGATGCAGGGTTATATGGCTACACCTTC.

CDR3 sequence reads: CASSLGGHQANYGYTF. As DNA, the CDR3 is TGTGCCAGCAGCTTAGGGGGACACCAAGCTAACTATGGCTACACCTTC. The V call is TRBV7-2, the J call TRBJ1-2; the D gene is possibly TRBD1 (6 bases). V gave up 1 base and J gave up 0 bases, with 12 bases separating them. The CDR3 length is 16 residues. Germline values: CDR1 SGHTA, CDR2 FQGNSA.

The chain joins TRBV4-2 to TRBJ2-5; 12 nucleotides match TRBD2. From germline, CDR1 is LGHNA and CDR2 YNFKEQ. The CDR3 totals 15 residues. With V trimmed by 2 bases and J by 5 bases, 3 bases remained unmatched. CDR3 nucleotides: TGTGCCAGCAGCCAACGGACTAGCGGGGCGGAGACCCAGTACTTC. It translates to CASSQRTSGAETQYF.

This chain uses TRBV7-8 with TRBJ2-7; TRBD1 agrees at 8 bases. Germline trimming cut 1 base from V and 5 bases from J; bases unmatched to any gene: 4. From germline, CDR1 is SGHVS and CDR2 FQNEAQ. The CDR3 length is 14 residues. The CDR3 DNA reads TGTGCCAGCAGCTTAGGGACAGGGTCCCACGAGCAGTACGTC. As protein: CASSLGTGSHEQYV.

This clone was picked up a small number of times. The chain combines TRBV29-1 with TRBJ1-1; D not certain. This CDR3 has 14 residues. Germline CDR1 is SQVTM and CDR2 is ANQGSEA. Trimming stripped 5 bases from V and 3 bases from J, with 16 bases between. CDR3 residues: CSVPPYRRYTEAFF. The DNA for the CDR3 is TGCAGCGTTCCTCCCTACAGACGGTACACTGAAGCTTTCTTT.

The rearrangement links TRBV14 to TRBJ2-3, with 11 nucleotides matching TRBD2. The CDR3 length is 16 residues. CDR1 and CDR2 from the germline V gene are SGHDN and FVKESK. Germline trimming cut 4 bases from V and 2 bases from J; bases unmatched to any gene: 5. The CDR3 sequence: CASSPRLAGITDTQYF. The DNA for the CDR3 is TGTGCCAGCAGCCCCCGACTAGCGGGGATCACAGATACGCAGTATTTT.

The gene calls are TRBV5-1 and TRBJ1-3; D gene unclear. V was trimmed by 4 bases and J by 0 bases, leaving 11 bases between them. The CDR3 sequence is 15 residues long. Germline loops: CDR1 SGHRS, CDR2 YFSETQ. This CDR3 reads CASSPREFSGNTIYF. The CDR3 region has the DNA TGCGCCAGCAGCCCTAGGGAGTTCTCTGGAAACACCATATATTTT.

The chain recombines TRBV7-9 with TRBJ2-5, with D possibly being TRBD1 (6 bases). The CDR3 has 16 amino acids. Trimming took off 3 bases at V and 2 bases at J, with 16 bases between the two ends. The germline gives CDR1 SEHNR, CDR2 FQNEAQ (reference sequence). CDR3: CASSFPLLTGQETQYF. CDR3 DNA sequence: TGTGCCAGCAGCTTCCCTCTTCTAACAGGGCAAGAGACCCAGTACTTC.

The chain carries TRBV4-1 and TRBJ2-5; TRBD2 is a possible D gene (6 bases). Trimming removed 1 base from V and 5 bases from J, with 14 bases in between. The germline V gene encodes CDR1 MGHRA and CDR2 YSYEKL. This CDR3 contains 15 residues. CDR3 in amino acids: CASSQAPGRLETQYF. The CDR3, as DNA: TGCGCCAGCAGCCAAGCCCCAGGGAGGTTGGAGACCCAGTACTTC.

This clone was observed a few times. This chain joins TRBV6-7 and TRBJ2-7; TRBD1 might be the D (6 bases). TRBV6-7 belongs to the ORF category, with a function that is uncertain. V lost 4 bases and J lost 5, with 24 bases in between. The CDR3 is 17 residues long. The CDR3 nucleotides are TGTGCCAGCAGTTGCCTCTTCGAGTATAACAGGGCCCACGAGCAGTACGTC. Residues: CASSCLFEYNRAHEQYV.

This chain links TRBV7-2 with TRBJ1-2; weak D call: TRBD1 (6 bases). Trimming took 4 bases from V and 4 from J, leaving 16 bases between them. The germline gives CDR1 SGHTA, CDR2 FQGNSA. The CDR3 contains 15 residues. CDR3 in amino acids: CASSSGQPGIYGYTF. The DNA for the CDR3 is TGTGCCAGCAGCTCCGGACAGCCTGGAATCTATGGCTACACCTTC.

V usage is TRBV5-1 and J usage is TRBJ1-1, with 10 bases matching TRBD1. Trimming took 1 base from V and 4 from J; bases not matched to a gene: 10. The V gene's germline CDR1 is SGHRS and CDR2 YFSETQ. The CDR3 is made up of 17 amino acids. CDR3 DNA: TGCGCCAGCAGCTTGCGGAGACAGGGGGCCGGGGTCACTGAAGCTTTCTTT. Protein: CASSLRRQGAGVTEAFF.

A remark on this clone: At one boundary the junction diverges from the germline segment, which might be a read error. The sample holds other DNA sequences that translate to the same CDR3. The CDR3 DNA sequence: TGCGCCAGCAGTCCCCAAGGGACAGGGGGAGAGACCCAGTACTTC. Translating gives CASSPQGTGGETQYF. The chain combines TRBV2 with TRBJ2-5, with 11 bases identical to TRBD1. Germline V CDR1 and CDR2: SNHLY, FYNNEI. The CDR3 is 15 amino acids.

This rearrangement joins TRBV9 to TRBJ1-2; tentative D call: TRBD1 (5 bases). Between the trimmed V and J ends, which lost 4 bases and 2 bases, there was a span of 15 bases. CDR3 length: 15 amino acids. CDR1 and CDR2 from the germline V gene are SGDLS and YYNGEE. DNA for the CDR3: TGTGCCAGCAGCCCCCGGTTAGGGGTGAACTATGGCTACACCTTC. This gives the protein CASSPRLGVNYGYTF.

The chain uses TRBV2 and TRBJ1-4; 7 bases align to TRBD1. The CDR3 has 13 residues. V lost 6 bases and J lost 8; bases outside the gene matches: 6. CDR1 and CDR2 (germline): SNHLY, FYNNEI. The CDR3 region is CASSLTGDEKLFF. Here the CDR3 DNA reads TGTGCCAGCAGCTTAACAGGGGACGAAAAACTGTTTTTT.

The V and J genes are TRBV18 and TRBJ1-1; 7 bases fit TRBD1. Losses at the gene ends were 2 bases for V and 2 bases for J; bases not matched to a gene: 2. The CDR3 totals 14 residues. Germline V gene sequence: CDR1 KGHSH, CDR2 LQKENI. CDR3 DNA: TGTGCCAGCTCACCAAGGGACAGAAACACTGAAGCTTTCTTT. It specifies CASSPRDRNTEAFF.

The gene calls are TRBV2 and TRBJ2-5; TRBD2 matches at 7 bases. CDR1 SNHLY and CDR2 FYNNEI come from the germline V gene. V shed 5 bases and J 2 bases; nucleotides not matched to a gene: 5. The CDR3 spans 14 residues. The CDR3 nucleotides read TGTGCCAGCAGTAAGGCTAGCGGACAAGAGACCCAGTACTTC. Translated, it gives CASSKASGQETQYF.